This T cell receptor beta chain originates from a study of blood T cell repertoires in COVID-19 (dated by TCRdb to between 2020 and 2021). Notes on the research overall: The collaborator samples originated in the United States, Italy and Spain and spanned the acute and convalescent phases of COVID-19. The material from the prospective study consisted of cDNA or gDNA derived from T cells, B-cell-depleted T cells, or PBMCs. Subjects who had been exposed to COVID-19, were actively infected with it, or had recovered from it provided the deeply sampled blood TCRbeta repertoires that made up the dataset. The repertoires were released in a freely available public database meant as a resource for research on the immune response to SARS-CoV-2. The samples were drawn from two sources: the first 160 participants of the ongoing ImmuneRACE study, and fewer than 1,500 subjects contributed by 6 global collaborators. Nearly every sample came with metadata listing a de-identified subject ID, COVID-19 status, age in years and sex. Where available, HLA class I and class II types were taken from metadata supplied by the sample provider and were not determined by assay-based typing. Points the paper makes about the study in general: Clinical and demographic metadata were provided uncurated, with the amount varying by source and participant.

Comment on this clone: No antigen is known for it. Base qualities are missing; no much larger clone stands one base away.

The CDR3 runs 15 residues from the cysteine to the phenylalanine. Of the read, only the CDR3 DNA is kept; its 45 bases are in frame from base 1. Ends trimmed: V by 6 bases, J by 5 bases; bases unmatched to a gene: 8. Via the germline V gene (reference sequence), CDR1 is MNHEY and CDR2 SMNVEV. TCRbeta CDR3 regions were amplified from genomic DNA using the immunoSEQ Assay, a bias-controlled multiplex PCR. As for the original processing: Within the assay, amplification of reference gene primers was used to estimate how many nucleated cells each sample contained. To quantify the absolute abundance of each unique TCRbeta CDR3 rearrangement, sequence reads were collapsed and filtered. For each sample, productive Simpson clonality was calculated as the square root of Simpson's diversity index across productive rearrangements. TCRdb carries this immuneACCESS record with in-frame sequences only. Its versions omit some clonotypes, under half of them owing to an unresolved V gene in the studies checked, with the rest unexplained. V and J calls and clone size are those listed in that table; D and trimming were worked out from the DNA. The sample has 490,000 or so clones on record, 70% to 90% of them singletons. About 2% of the sample rests with the top ten.

In the prospective study, participants were roughly 18 to 89 years old, resided in 25 or so geographic areas of the United States, and were enrolled through a virtual design. Cohort assignment in the prospective study relied on participant-reported clinical history from a screening survey and a study questionnaire. ImmuneRACE Cohort 3 recovered participants were defined by two consecutive negative NP/OP PCR tests, healthcare professional clearance, or symptom resolution. In the prospective study, mobile phlebotomists collected whole blood, serum and a nasopharyngeal or oropharyngeal swab from each participant. Prospective study participants could optionally give additional blood draws and questionnaires over a 2-month period. Before DNA extraction, prospective study blood samples were shipped either frozen or at room temperature.

The V and J genes are TRBV27 and TRBJ2-4; 9 bases in between match TRBD1. Sequenced sample: PBMCs or T cells enriched from blood (not recorded which). This TCR was sampled from a woman aged 40 to 50 who had recovered from COVID-19. The CDR3: CASSLSGQGENIQYF. The nucleotides are TGTGCCAGCAGCTTGTCGGGACAGGGAGAAAACATTCAGTACTTC.